The clone carrying this T cell receptor beta chain came up once. Following RNA extraction, reverse transcription yielded cDNA that acted as the sequencing template. Using immunoSEQ multiplex PCR, the repertoire was profiled, and TCRdb retains in-frame clones only, with some absent. Of about 180,000 clones in the sample, roughly 60% were seen once. The CDR3 sequence is 11 residues long. The V gene's germline CDR1 is GTSNPN and CDR2 SVGIG (reference sequence). V lost 1 base, J lost 8 bases, and 8 bases lay in between. The sample originates from a study of CD8+ T cells in alopecia areata. The V and J genes are TRBV30 and TRBJ1-2; D unresolved. This specimen consisted of CD4+ T cells sorted from blood, obtained at week 0. This clonotype was obtained from a human donor with alopecia areata. The CDR3 DNA reads as TGTGCCTGGAGTGAGACACAGGGCTACACCTTC. It is translated as CAWSETQGYTF.